This T cell receptor beta chain was retrieved from a study of post-analysis software for immune sequencing data. cDNA libraries for TCR beta contained unique molecular identifiers. Input populations of about 1 to 11 million T cells gave rise to around 480,000 cDNA molecules. TCRdb used MiXCR to reprocess the PCR reads, holding one entry per CDR3 protein. This sample has hundreds of thousands of distinct CDR3 sequences, with less than 35% found just once. This clonotype has a single count. The antigen remains unidentified. This CDR3 is 17 amino acids long. CDR1 and CDR2 from the germline V gene are MNHNS and SASEGT. The V and J ends lost 2 bases and 2 bases respectively, with 19 bases between them. Broader study findings: Those with multiple sclerosis, the patient group, showed significantly lower normalized Chao1 diversity than controls. In patients, roughly 5 TRBV segments were more frequent than in controls, with TRBV5-6, TRBV5-1 and TRBV20-1 among them.

This chain links TRBV6-1 with TRBJ2-7; D is tentatively TRBD1 or TRBD2 (6 bases each). This receptor was obtained from a girl aged 5 to 17 with multiple sclerosis. Input material: blood. The CDR3 region has the DNA TGTGCCAGCAGTGAATTTAACAGGGAGGTATGGGCCTACGAGCAGTACTTC. Protein sequence: CASSEFNREVWAYEQYF.